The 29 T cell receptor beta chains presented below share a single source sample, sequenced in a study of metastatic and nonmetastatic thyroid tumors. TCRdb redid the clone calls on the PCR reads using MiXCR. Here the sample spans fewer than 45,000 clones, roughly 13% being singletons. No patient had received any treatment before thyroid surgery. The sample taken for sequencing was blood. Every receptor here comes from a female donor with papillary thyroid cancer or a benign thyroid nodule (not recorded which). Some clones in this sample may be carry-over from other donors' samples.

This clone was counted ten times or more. CDR3 bases: TGTGCCAGCAGTTTAAAGGGCAATTCACCCCTCCACTTT. Encoded protein: CASSLKGNSPLHF. This chain joins TRBV27 and TRBJ1-6; D is ambiguous. This CDR3 contains 13 residues. Trimming removed 2 bases from V and 7 bases from J, with 6 bases in between. Germline V lookup: CDR1 MNHEY, CDR2 SMNVEV (reference sequence).

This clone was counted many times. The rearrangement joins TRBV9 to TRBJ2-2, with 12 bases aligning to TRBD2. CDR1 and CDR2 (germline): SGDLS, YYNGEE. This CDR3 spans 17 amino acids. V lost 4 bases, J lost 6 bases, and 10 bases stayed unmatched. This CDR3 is CASSYQTSGRSAGELFF. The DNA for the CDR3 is TGTGCCAGCAGCTATCAGACTAGCGGGAGATCTGCCGGGGAGCTGTTTTTT.

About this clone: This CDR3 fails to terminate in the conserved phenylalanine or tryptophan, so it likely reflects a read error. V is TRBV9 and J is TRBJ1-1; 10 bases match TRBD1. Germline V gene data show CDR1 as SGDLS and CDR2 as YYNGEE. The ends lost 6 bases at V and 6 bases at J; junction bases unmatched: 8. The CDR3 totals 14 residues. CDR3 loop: CASINRDRGAEAFL. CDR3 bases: TGTGCCAGCATCAACCGGGACAGGGGCGCTGAAGCTTTCCTT.

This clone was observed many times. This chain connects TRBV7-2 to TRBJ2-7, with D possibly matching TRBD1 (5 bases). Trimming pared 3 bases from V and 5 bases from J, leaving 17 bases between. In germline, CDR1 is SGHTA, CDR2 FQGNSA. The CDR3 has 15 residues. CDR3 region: CASSFLRLGADEQYF. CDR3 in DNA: TGTGCCAGCAGCTTCTTACGTCTAGGGGCCGACGAGCAGTACTTC.

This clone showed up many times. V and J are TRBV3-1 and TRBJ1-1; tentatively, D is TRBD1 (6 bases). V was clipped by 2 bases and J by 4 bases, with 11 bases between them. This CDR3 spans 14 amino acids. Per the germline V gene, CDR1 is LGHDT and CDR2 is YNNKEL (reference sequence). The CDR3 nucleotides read TGTGCCAGCAGCCAAACAGGGTTGCCCACTGAAGCTTTCTTT. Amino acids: CASSQTGLPTEAFF.

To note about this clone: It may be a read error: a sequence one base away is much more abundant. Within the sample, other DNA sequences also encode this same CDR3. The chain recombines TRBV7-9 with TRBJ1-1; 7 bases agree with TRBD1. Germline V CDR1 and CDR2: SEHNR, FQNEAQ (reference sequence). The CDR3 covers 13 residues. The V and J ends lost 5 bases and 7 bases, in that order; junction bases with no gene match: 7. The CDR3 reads CASSRQGGSEAFF. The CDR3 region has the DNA TGTGCCAGCAGCCGCCAGGGGGGCAGTGAAGCTTTCTTT.

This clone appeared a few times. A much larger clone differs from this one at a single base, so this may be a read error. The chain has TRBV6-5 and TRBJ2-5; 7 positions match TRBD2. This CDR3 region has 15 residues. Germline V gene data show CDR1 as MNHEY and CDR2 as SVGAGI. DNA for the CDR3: TGTGCTAGCAGTTACGAGGGACTACAACAGGAGACCCAGTACTTC. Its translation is CASSYEGLQQETQYF.

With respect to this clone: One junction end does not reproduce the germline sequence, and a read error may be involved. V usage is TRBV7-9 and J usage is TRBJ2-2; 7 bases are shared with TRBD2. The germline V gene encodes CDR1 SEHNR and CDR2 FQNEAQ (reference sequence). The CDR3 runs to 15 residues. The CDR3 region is CASSLGGTIPGELFF. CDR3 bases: TGTGCCAGCAGCTTAGGTGGGACTATCCCCGGTGAGCTGTTTTTT.

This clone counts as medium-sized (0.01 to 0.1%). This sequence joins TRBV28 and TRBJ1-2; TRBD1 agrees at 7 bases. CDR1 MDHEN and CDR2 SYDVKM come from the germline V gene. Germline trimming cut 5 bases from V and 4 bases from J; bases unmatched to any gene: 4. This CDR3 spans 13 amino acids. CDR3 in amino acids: CASSQGQFYGYTF. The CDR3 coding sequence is TGTGCCAGCAGTCAGGGACAGTTCTATGGCTACACCTTC.

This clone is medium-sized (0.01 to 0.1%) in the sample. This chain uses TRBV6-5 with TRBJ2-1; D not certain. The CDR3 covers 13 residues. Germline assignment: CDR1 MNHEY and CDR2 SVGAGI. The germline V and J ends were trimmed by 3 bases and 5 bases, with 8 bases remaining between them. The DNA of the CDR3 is TGTGCCAGCAGTTATGTTGAGAACAATGAGCAGTTCTTC. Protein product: CASSYVENNEQFF.

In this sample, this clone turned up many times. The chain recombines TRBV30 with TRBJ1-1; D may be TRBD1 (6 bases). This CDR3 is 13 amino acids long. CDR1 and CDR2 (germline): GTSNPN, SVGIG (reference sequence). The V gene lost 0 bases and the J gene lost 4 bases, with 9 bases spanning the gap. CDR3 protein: CAWSVRTATEAFF. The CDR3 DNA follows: TGTGCCTGGAGTGTACGGACAGCCACTGAAGCTTTCTTT.

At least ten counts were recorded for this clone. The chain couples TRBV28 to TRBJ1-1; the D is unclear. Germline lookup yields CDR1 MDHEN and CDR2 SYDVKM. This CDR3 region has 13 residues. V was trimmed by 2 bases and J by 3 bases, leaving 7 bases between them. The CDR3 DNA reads TGTGCCAGCAGTTTAGGGCCATACACTGAAGCTTTCTTT. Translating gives CASSLGPYTEAFF.

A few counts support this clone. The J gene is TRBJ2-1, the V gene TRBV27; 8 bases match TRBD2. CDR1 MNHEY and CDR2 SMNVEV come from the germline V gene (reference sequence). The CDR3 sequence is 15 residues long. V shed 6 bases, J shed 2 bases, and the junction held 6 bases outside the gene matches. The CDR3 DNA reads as TGTGCCAGCAGCTTCGGGACTAGACCCTACAATGAGCAGTTCTTC. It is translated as CASSFGTRPYNEQFF.

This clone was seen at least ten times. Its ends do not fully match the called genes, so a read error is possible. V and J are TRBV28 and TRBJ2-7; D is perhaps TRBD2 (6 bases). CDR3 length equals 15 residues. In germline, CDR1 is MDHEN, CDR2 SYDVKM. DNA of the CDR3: TGTGCCAGCAGTTTGGAGGGGTCGAGCTCCTACGGGCAGTACTTC. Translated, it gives CASSLEGSSSYGQYF.

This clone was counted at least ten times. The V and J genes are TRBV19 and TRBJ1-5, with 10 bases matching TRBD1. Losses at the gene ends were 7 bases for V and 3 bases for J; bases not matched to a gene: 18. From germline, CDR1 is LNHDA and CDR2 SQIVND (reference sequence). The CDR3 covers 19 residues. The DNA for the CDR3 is TGTGCCAGTACCCCGACGAGACAGGGGGCGCGGTCCCACAATCAGCCCCAGCATTTT. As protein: CASTPTRQGARSHNQPQHF.

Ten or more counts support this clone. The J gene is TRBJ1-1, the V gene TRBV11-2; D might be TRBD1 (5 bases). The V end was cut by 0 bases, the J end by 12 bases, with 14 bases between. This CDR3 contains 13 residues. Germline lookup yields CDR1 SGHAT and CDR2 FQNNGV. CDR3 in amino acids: CASSLERGDGSFF. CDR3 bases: TGTGCCAGCAGCTTAGAAAGGGGCGACGGGTCTTTCTTT.

DNA for the CDR3: TGTGCCAGCAGGCCCTGGGGGGAGGGATACTACAATGAGCAGTTCTTC. Residues: CASRPWGEGYYNEQFF. The rearrangement links TRBV12-3 or TRBV12-4 to TRBJ2-1; 7 bases fit TRBD2. The junction had 11 bases not matched to a gene; V was cut back by 6 bases and J by 3 bases. This CDR3 has 16 amino acids.

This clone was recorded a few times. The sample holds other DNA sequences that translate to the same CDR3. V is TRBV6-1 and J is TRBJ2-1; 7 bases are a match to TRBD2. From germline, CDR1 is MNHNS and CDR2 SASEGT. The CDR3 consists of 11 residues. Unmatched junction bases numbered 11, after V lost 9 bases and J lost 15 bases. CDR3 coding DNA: TGTGCCAGTAGGGGAGCGGGACGGGTGTTCTTC. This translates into CASRGAGRVFF.

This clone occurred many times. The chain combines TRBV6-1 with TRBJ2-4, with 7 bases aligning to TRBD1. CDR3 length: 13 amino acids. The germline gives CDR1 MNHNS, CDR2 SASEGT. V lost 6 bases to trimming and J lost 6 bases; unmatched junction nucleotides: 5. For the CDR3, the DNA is TGTGCCAGCAGCAAGGGACAGCGAAACATTCAGTACTTC. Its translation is CASSKGQRNIQYF.

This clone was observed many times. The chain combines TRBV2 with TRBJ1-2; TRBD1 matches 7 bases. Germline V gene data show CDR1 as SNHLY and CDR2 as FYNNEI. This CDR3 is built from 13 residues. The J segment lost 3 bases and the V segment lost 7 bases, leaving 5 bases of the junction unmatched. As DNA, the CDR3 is TGTGCCAGCACCCCAGGGGGGGACTATGGCTACACCTTC. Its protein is CASTPGGDYGYTF.

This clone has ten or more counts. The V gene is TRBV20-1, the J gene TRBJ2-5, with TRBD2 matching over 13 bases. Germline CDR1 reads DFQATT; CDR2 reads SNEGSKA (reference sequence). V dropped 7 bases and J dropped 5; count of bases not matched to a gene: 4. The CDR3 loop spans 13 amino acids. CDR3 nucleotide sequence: TGCAGTGTAGGACTAGCGGGGGAGGAGACCCAGTACTTC. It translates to CSVGLAGEETQYF.

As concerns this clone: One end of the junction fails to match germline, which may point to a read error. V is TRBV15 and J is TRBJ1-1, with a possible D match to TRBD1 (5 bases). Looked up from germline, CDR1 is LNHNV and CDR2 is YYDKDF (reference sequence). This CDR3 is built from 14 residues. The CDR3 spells CATIRVGVGTEAFF. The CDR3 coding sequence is TGTGCCACCATCAGAGTGGGGGTTGGGACTGAAGCTTTCTTT.

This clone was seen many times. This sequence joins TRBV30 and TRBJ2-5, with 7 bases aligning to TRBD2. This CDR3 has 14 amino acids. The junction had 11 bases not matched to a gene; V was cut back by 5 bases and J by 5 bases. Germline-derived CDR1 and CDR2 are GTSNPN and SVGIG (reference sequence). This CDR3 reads CAWQIRVGGETQYF. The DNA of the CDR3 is TGTGCCTGGCAGATCAGGGTGGGAGGGGAGACCCAGTACTTC.

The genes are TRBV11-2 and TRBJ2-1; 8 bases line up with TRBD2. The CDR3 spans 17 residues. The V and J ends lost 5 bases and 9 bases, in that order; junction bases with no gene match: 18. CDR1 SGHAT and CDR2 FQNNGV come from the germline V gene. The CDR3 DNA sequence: TGTGCCAGCAGCCCAGAGGTACTAGCGGACCTGGTAGGTGAGCAGTTCTTC. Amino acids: CASSPEVLADLVGEQFF. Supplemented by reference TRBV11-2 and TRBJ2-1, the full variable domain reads EAGVAQSPRYKIIEKRQSVAFWCNPISGHATLYWYQQILGQGPKLLIQFQNNGVVDDSQLPKDRFSAERLKGVDSTLKIQPAKLEDSAVYLCASSPEVLADLVGEQFFGPGTRLTVL.

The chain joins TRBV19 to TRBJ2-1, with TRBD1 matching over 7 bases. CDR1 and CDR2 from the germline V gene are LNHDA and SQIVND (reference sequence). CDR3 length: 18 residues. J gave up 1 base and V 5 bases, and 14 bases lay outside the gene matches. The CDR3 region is CASSSRTGWLDSYNEQFF. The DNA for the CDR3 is TGTGCCAGTAGTTCTAGGACAGGCTGGCTAGATTCCTACAATGAGCAGTTCTTC.

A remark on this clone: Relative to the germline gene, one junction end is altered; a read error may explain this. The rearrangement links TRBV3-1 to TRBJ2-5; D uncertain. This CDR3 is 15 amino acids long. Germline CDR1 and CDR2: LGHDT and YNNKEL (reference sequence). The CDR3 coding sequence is TGTTCCAGCAGCCAGCCAGTAGTGCCCCCAGAGACCCAGTACTTC. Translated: CSSSQPVVPPETQYF.

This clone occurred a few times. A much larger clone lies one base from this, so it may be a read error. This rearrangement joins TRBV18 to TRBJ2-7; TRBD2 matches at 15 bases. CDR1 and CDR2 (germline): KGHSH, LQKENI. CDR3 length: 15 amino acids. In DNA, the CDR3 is TGTGCCAGCTCACCGGGACTAGCGGGAGGCTACGGGCAGTACTTC. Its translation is CASSPGLAGGYGQYF.

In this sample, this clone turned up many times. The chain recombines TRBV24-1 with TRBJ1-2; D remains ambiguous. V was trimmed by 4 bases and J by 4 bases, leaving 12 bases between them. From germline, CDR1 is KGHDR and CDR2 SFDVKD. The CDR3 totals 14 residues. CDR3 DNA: TGTGCCACCAGTGAAGACACTGGAATCTATGGCTACACCTTC. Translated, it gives CATSEDTGIYGYTF.

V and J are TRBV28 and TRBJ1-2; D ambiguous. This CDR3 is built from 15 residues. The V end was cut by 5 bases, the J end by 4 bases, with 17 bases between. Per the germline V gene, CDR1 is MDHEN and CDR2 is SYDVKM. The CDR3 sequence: CASSPAQRLGYGYTF. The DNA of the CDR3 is TGTGCCAGCAGTCCAGCCCAACGGTTGGGCTATGGCTACACCTTC.